Reported below is one TCR beta chain. Its antigen specificity is not known. Base qualities are missing; no much larger clone stands one base away. The data stem from a study of blood T cells in healthy people across ages (dated by TCRdb to about 2015). Notes on the research overall: Template switching captured roughly one uniquely barcoded TCR beta cDNA molecule per two T cells in model experiments. Donors of different ages were randomly distributed across sequencing lanes to avoid experimental bias. For two donors (one aged 18 to 29 and one aged 80 or older), the study analyzed two additional independent replicas of 1 million unique cDNA reads from the same blood draw. Donors were grouped into four age groups: young (average 16 years), middle-aged (39), aged (around 56) and long-lived (about 89). Age-related changes in TCR beta repertoire diversity were measured in the study by deep sequencing normalized with unique cDNA molecular identifiers. Here is what the overall study found, with its caveats: Since profiling was done on bulk unsorted PBMCs, naive and antigen-experienced compartments could not be conclusively compared. Estimates of total diversity from one million sequenced T cells were regarded as lower bounds and underestimates. As age increased, observed TCR beta diversity per million T cells dropped in a roughly linear way, and a significant reduction was already evident by age 40. Compared with the aged group, more naive CD4+ T cells, fewer expanded clones and increased TCR diversity were shown by the long-lived group, suggesting age selection. The CMV infection status of donors was not known, potentially confounding age-related changes in expanded clonotypes. Observed TCR beta diversity correlated strongly with the percentage of naive T cells measured by flow cytometry.

Donors were a few dozen systemically healthy Caucasian individuals from Russia aged roughly 6 to 90 years. About 9.8 milliliters of peripheral blood were drawn from each donor into EDTA-treated Vacutainer tubes. Ficoll-Paque density-gradient centrifugation was used to isolate PBMCs, with at least 6.5 million per sample. Trizol reagent was used to extract total RNA from the PBMCs, yielding at least 5.5 micrograms per sample. The percentages of naive CD45RAhigh/CD27high T cells were determined by flow cytometry on a PBMC aliquot from every donor. V and J are trimmed by 2 bases and 2 bases, and the gene matches miss 4 bases of the junction. The CDR3 contains 14 residues, cysteine and phenylalanine counted. Of the read, only the CDR3 DNA is kept; its 42 bases are in frame from base 1. CDR1 and CDR2, per the germline V gene (reference sequence), are DFQATT and SNEGSKA. Libraries were made using 5' RACE. For sequencing, an Illumina HiSeq 2500 was employed. A second PCR of about 6 to 11 cycles was performed with a sample-barcoded 5' primer and a J-beta primer mix. Each TCR beta cDNA molecule received a unique molecular identifier from a template-switch 5' adaptor carrying 12 random nucleotides. At least 2.5 million CDR3-containing paired-end reads were obtained from each sample. First-strand cDNA synthesis was performed from all RNA using the Mint cDNA synthesis kit, with priming by a TRBC-specific oligonucleotide. Following uracil-DNA glycosylase treatment, all cDNA underwent a first 18-cycle PCR with the universal primers M1SS and BC2_uni_R. On the study's bioinformatics: Normalization of each sample was performed by random selection of 1 million high-quality reads, each carrying a distinct molecular identifier. Instead of being binned into consensus sequences, reads with shared molecular identifiers were discarded. CDR3 identification, clonotype clustering and error correction used MiTCR with a Q25 quality threshold and the strictest error-elimination algorithm. Lower-bound total TCR beta diversity was estimated with a nonparametric unseen species model using Euler transformation. TCRdb's own reprocessing of the public reads used fastp at Q25 and MiXCR and kept productive beta chains. Every entry covers one CDR3 protein and lists the most common genes and DNA from its rows. TCRdb assigned the V and J calls; the authors' analysis was not used. The sample table shows some 710,000 distinct CDR3 sequences, and 35% to 50% are seen once. 15% to 20% of the sample comes from the top ten.

This receptor was taken from a man of 80 years or more in good health. Input material: blood. The chain uses TRBV20-1 and TRBJ2-3; 7 bases in the middle match TRBD2. The DNA sequence reads TGCAGTGCTAGACAGCGGGGCCTCACAGATACGCAGTATTTT. Its coded protein is CSARQRGLTDTQYF.